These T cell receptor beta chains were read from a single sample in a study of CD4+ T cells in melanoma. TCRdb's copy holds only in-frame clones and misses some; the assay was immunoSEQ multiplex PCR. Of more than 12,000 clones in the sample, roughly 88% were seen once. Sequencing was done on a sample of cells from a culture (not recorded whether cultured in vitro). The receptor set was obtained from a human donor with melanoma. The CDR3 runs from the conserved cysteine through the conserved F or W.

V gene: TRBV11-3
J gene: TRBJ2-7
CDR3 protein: CASGTGDEQYF

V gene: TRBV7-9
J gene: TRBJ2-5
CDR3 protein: CASTYSGAGKTQYF

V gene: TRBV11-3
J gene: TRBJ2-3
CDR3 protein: CASSLGQRTDTQYF

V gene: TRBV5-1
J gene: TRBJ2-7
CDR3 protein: CASKDWTAPYEQYF

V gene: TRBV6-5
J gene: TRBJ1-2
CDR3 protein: CATLSQGYTYGYTF

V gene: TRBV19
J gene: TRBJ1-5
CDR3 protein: CASSIGGRVQPQHF

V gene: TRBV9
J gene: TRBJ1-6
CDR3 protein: CASSPQTGLGNSPLHF

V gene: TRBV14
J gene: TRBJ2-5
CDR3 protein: CASSQVRGGETQYF

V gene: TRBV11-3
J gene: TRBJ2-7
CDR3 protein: CASSSFTRPYEQYF

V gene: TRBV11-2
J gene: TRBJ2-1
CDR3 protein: CASSLERGRGHRNEQFF

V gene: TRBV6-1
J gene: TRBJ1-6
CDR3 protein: CATRGSSYNSPLHF

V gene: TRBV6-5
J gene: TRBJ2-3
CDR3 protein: CASSYPGLNTQYF

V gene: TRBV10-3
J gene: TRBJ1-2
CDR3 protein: CAISESMVLGQGFYGYTF

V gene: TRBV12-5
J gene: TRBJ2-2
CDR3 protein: CASGRGAPGGELFF

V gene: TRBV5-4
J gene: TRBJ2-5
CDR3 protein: CASSLSSGGETQYF

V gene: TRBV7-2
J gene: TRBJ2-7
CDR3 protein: CASSPFPGTGRIHEQYF

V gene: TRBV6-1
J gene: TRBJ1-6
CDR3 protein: CASEGTGNYNSPLHF

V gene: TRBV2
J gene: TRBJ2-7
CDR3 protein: CASAYPVSYEQYF

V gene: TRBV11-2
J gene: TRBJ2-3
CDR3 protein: CASSRNSPDTQYF

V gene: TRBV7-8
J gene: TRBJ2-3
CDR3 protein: CASSLSPTDTQYF

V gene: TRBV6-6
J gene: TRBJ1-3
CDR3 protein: CATGTGGNTIYF

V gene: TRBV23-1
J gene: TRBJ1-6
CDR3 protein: CASSQGAGKGDSPLHF

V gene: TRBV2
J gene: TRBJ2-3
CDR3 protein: CASRSQGLHTDTQYF

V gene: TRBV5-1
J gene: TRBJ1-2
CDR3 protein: CASSVQGGDGYTF

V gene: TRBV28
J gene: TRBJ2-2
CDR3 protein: CASSSYPPRRSNTGELFF

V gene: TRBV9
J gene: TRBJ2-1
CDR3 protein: CASSVDGDSYNEQFF

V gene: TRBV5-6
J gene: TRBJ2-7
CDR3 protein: CASSLSVAGRGSYEQYF

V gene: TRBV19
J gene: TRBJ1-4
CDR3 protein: CASSRTHIRTSGEKLFF

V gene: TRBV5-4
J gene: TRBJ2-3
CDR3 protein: CASSRDSSTDTQYF

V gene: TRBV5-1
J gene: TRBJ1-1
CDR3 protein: CASSLVGTGEGEAFF

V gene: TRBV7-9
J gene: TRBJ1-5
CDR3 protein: CASSPETPYSNQPQHF

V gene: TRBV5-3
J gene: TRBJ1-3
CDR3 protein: CARSSQTDRYISGNTIYF

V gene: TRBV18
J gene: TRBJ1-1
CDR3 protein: CASSPPDREDTEAFF

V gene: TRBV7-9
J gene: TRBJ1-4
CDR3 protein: CASSLPSTGGKLFF

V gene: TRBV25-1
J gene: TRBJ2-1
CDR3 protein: CASSGRGLRNEQFF

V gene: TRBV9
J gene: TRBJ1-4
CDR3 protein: CASSVVGGANEKLFF

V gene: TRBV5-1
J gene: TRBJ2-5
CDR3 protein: CASSVIQGQETQYF